The 21 T cell receptor beta chains presented below share a single source sample, sequenced in a study of Ad26.COV2.S vaccination and SARS-CoV-2 variants. Treatment meaning: about 20 received Ad26.COV2.S at low or high dose, single or two shots; 5 received placebo; per-sample allocation not given. The investigators took samples on day 63 after the first vaccine or placebo injection. Measured with immunoSEQ multiplex PCR; TCRdb has only the in-frame clones, and not every one. This table has around 250,000 clones, around 87% appearing once. The sequenced sample was peripheral blood, obtained in a trial of Ad26.COV2.S vaccine versus placebo. All receptors derive from a person between 18 and 65 years old who received the Ad26.COV2.S COVID-19 vaccine or a placebo.

The chain employs TRBV3-1 (or the pseudogene TRBV3-2) and TRBJ2-3; TRBD2 matches 9 bases. The germline gives CDR1 LGHDT, CDR2 YNNKEL (reference sequence). The CDR3 loop spans 14 amino acids. V lost 6 bases and J lost 3; bases outside the gene matches: 4. Here the CDR3 DNA reads TGTGCCAGCAGGAGGACTAGCGAGACAGATACGCAGTATTTT. It yields the protein CASRRTSETDTQYF.

The rearrangement uses TRBV9 and TRBJ1-2; 7 positions agree with TRBD1. Trimming removed 4 bases from V and 2 bases from J; junction bases left unmatched: 11. Germline assignment: CDR1 SGDLS and CDR2 YYNGEE. This CDR3 spans 16 amino acids. DNA for the CDR3: TGTGCCAGCAGCTCACAAGGCAGGGGGGCAAACTATGGCTACACCTTC. Residues: CASSSQGRGANYGYTF.

The chain carries TRBV5-1 and TRBJ2-3; a weak D match, TRBD2 (5 bases). Trimming removed 2 bases from V and 1 base from J, with 11 bases in between. The germline CDR1 and CDR2 sequences are SGHRS and YFSETQ. The CDR3 covers 15 residues. Written as DNA, the CDR3 is TGCGCCAGCAGCTTCTTCCCAGCGGGCACAGATACGCAGTATTTT. Its protein product is CASSFFPAGTDTQYF.

The V call is TRBV7-9, the J call TRBJ1-1; a possible D gene is TRBD1 (5 bases). V gave up 1 base and J gave up 6 bases, with 9 bases separating them. This CDR3 contains 13 residues. Germline CDR1 and CDR2: SEHNR and FQNEAQ (reference sequence). This CDR3 is CASSLVRGAEAFF. CDR3 DNA sequence: TGTGCCAGCAGCTTAGTTCGAGGGGCTGAAGCTTTCTTT.

The V call is TRBV19, the J call TRBJ1-5; D is ambiguous. The CDR3 loop spans 12 amino acids. Deletions cut 6 bases from V and 4 bases from J, with 7 bases between. CDR1 is LNHDA, CDR2 SQIVND, per germline (reference sequence). The CDR3 nucleotides read TGTGCCAGTAGGAGAATGAATCAGCCCCAGCATTTT. Translating it yields CASRRMNQPQHF. The full variable domain, completed using reference TRBV19 and TRBJ1-5, is DGGITQSPKYLFRKEGQNVTLSCEQNLNHDAMYWYRQDPGQGLRLIYYSQIVNDFQKGDIAEGYSVSREKKESFPLTVTSAQKNPTAFYLCASRRMNQPQHFGDGTRLSIL.

This sequence joins TRBV5-1 and TRBJ2-3; 7 bases align to TRBD1. Trimming cost V 1 base and J 0 bases; bases outside gene matches: 5. Germline CDR1 and CDR2: SGHRS and YFSETQ. CDR3 size: 16 residues. Here the CDR3 reads CASSLQGGLSTDTQYF. The DNA for the CDR3 is TGCGCCAGCAGCTTGCAAGGGGGCCTCAGCACAGATACGCAGTATTTT.

This chain uses TRBV10-3 with TRBJ2-2, with a weak D call TRBD1 (6 bases). This CDR3 is built from 12 residues. Germline loops: CDR1 ENHRY, CDR2 SYGVKD. With 7 bases removed from V and 5 bases from J, the gap between germline ends came to 8 bases. CDR3 sequence: CAINQGTGELFF. CDR3 sequence (DNA): TGTGCCATCAACCAGGGGACCGGGGAGCTGTTTTTT.

The J gene is TRBJ1-2, the V gene TRBV3-1 (or the pseudogene TRBV3-2); TRBD1 matches 7 bases. The CDR3 runs 13 residues. V lost 4 bases to trimming and J lost 6 bases; unmatched junction nucleotides: 5. Germline CDR1 LGHDT, CDR2 YNNKEL (reference sequence). CDR3: CASSRQGMDGYTF. The CDR3 DNA follows: TGTGCCAGCAGCCGACAGGGTATGGATGGCTACACCTTC.

The chain has TRBV28 and TRBJ1-2; maybe TRBD1 (6 bases). The CDR3 is 15 residues long. V lost 5 bases, J lost 1 base, and 14 bases lay in between. Per the germline V gene, CDR1 is MDHEN and CDR2 is SYDVKM. The CDR3 sequence: CASSRQGLGNYGYTF. CDR3 bases: TGTGCCAGCAGTAGGCAGGGGCTTGGTAACTATGGCTACACCTTC.

The V and J genes are TRBV9 and TRBJ2-3, with 16 bases fitting TRBD2. The germline V gene encodes CDR1 SGDLS and CDR2 YYNGEE. This CDR3 region has 17 residues. V gave up 3 bases and J gave up 4 bases; unmatched junction bases: 5. The CDR3, as DNA: TGTGCCAGCAGCGAGGGGACTAGCGGGAGGGTGGCAGATACGCAGTATTTT. Its translation is CASSEGTSGRVADTQYF.

The V call is TRBV2, the J call TRBJ1-1; D is ambiguous. The CDR3 is made up of 13 amino acids. Germline CDR1 is SNHLY and CDR2 is FYNNEI. V lost 5 bases, J lost 4 bases, and 11 bases lay in between. The DNA of the CDR3 is TGTGCCAGCAGTAAAGACGGGAGCACTGAAGCTTTCTTT. The encoded protein is CASSKDGSTEAFF. The full variable domain, rest sourced from reference TRBV2 and TRBJ1-1, is EPEVTQTPSHQVTQMGQEVILRCVPISNHLYFYWYRQILGQKVEFLVSFYNNEISEKSEIFDDQFSVERPDGSNFTLKIRSTKLEDSAMYFCASSKDGSTEAFFGQGTRLTVV.

The V and J genes are TRBV10-1 and TRBJ1-1; a possible D gene is TRBD1 (5 bases). Germline V gene data show CDR1 as WNHNN and CDR2 as SYGVQD (reference sequence). The CDR3 sequence is 14 residues long. V lost 6 bases and J 1 base, leaving 12 bases between the germline ends. CDR3 sequence reads: CASSAGSGNTEAFF. Written as DNA, the CDR3 is TGCGCCAGCAGCGCAGGGAGCGGGAACACTGAAGCTTTCTTT.

The chain links TRBV5-1 to TRBJ2-7, with D possibly being TRBD2 (6 bases). Germline loops: CDR1 SGHRS, CDR2 YFSETQ. V dropped 5 bases and J dropped 5 bases, with 17 bases sitting between them. The CDR3 loop spans 14 amino acids. CDR3 in DNA: TGCGCCAGCAGGATGGAGGGCCATTCGGACGAGCAGTACTTC. This codes for CASRMEGHSDEQYF.

The chain joins TRBV3-1 (or the pseudogene TRBV3-2) to TRBJ2-1; no reliable D call. Trimming took 4 bases from V and 7 from J, leaving 5 bases between them. Germline loops: CDR1 LGHDT, CDR2 YNNKEL (reference sequence). This CDR3 spans 11 amino acids. The CDR3 region has the DNA TGTGCCAGCAGCCTTAGGAATGAGCAGTTCTTC. Its protein product is CASSLRNEQFF.

The V and J genes are TRBV5-1 and TRBJ2-1; 10 nucleotides agree with TRBD2. CDR3 length equals 15 residues. Germline V CDR1 and CDR2: SGHRS, YFSETQ. V gave up 7 bases and J gave up 4 bases; unmatched junction bases: 8. The CDR3 loop reads CASADSGRRYNEQFF. In DNA form, the CDR3 reads TGCGCCAGCGCAGATAGCGGGAGGCGTTACAATGAGCAGTTCTTC. The variable domain in full, completed from reference TRBV5-1 and TRBJ2-1, reads KAGVTQTPRYLIKTRGQQVTLSCSPISGHRSVSWYQQTPGQGLQFLFEYFSETQRNKGNFPGRFSGRQFSNSRSEMNVSTLELGDSALYLCASADSGRRYNEQFFGPGTRLTVL.

DNA of the CDR3: TGTGCCAGCAGTTTAAGGCAGGAGGGCCCTTACACCTTC. This translates into CASSLRQEGPYTF. The V gene is TRBV12-3 or TRBV12-4, the J gene TRBJ1-2; D is undetermined. The V gene lost 2 bases and the J gene lost 11 bases, with 15 bases spanning the gap. The CDR3 loop spans 13 amino acids.

The chain joins TRBV7-2 to TRBJ2-3, with TRBD2 matching 9 bases. This CDR3 region has 15 residues. Germline V lookup: CDR1 SGHTA, CDR2 FQGNSA. Germline trimming cut 6 bases from V and 2 bases from J; bases unmatched to any gene: 6. CDR3 bases: TGTGCCAGCAGGGTAGCGGGGGCCTTCACAGATACGCAGTATTTT. This gives the protein CASRVAGAFTDTQYF.

The gene calls are TRBV11-2 and TRBJ2-6; D is possibly TRBD2 (5 bases). Between the trimmed V and J ends, which lost 1 base and 2 bases, there was a span of 6 bases. The CDR3 has 15 residues. Germline loops: CDR1 SGHAT, CDR2 FQNNGV. The CDR3 spells CASSLGAAGANVLTF. CDR3 nucleotides: TGTGCCAGCAGCTTAGGAGCGGCTGGGGCCAACGTCCTGACTTTC. Filled out from reference TRBV11-2 and TRBJ2-6, the complete variable domain reads EAGVAQSPRYKIIEKRQSVAFWCNPISGHATLYWYQQILGQGPKLLIQFQNNGVVDDSQLPKDRFSAERLKGVDSTLKIQPAKLEDSAVYLCASSLGAAGANVLTFGAGSRLTVL.

The V call is TRBV21-1, the J call TRBJ2-1; TRBD1 is the table's D call, not checked against the DNA. TRBV21-1 is a pseudogene locus. The CDR3 is made up of 14 amino acids. This CDR3 is CASSKVPGINEQFF. The CDR3 bases are TGTGCCAGCAGCAAAGTTCCAGGGATCAATGAGCAGTTCTTC.

The rearrangement joins TRBV6-1 to TRBJ1-2; 9 bases are a match to TRBD1. Trimming removed 2 bases from V and 2 bases from J; junction bases left unmatched: 9. The CDR3 contains 17 residues. The germline V gene has CDR1 MNHNS and CDR2 SASEGT. CDR3 in DNA: TGTGCCAGCAGTGAACCCCGCGCCGGGACAGGGAACTATGGCTACACCTTC. Protein: CASSEPRAGTGNYGYTF.

The genes are TRBV28 and TRBJ2-7, with TRBD1 as a possible D gene (5 bases). With 2 bases removed from V and 7 bases from J, the gap between germline ends came to 12 bases. This CDR3 is 13 amino acids long. Germline loops: CDR1 MDHEN, CDR2 SYDVKM. The CDR3 spells CASSLDSSLEQYF. The CDR3 DNA reads TGTGCCAGCAGTTTAGACAGCTCTTTGGAGCAGTACTTC.